Reported below is one T cell receptor (beta chain). Here immunoSEQ multiplex PCR was the method, and the copy in TCRdb shows in-frame clones only, minus some. The profile covers over 75,000 clones, with 80% appearing a single time and approximately 8.7% taken by the ten largest. CDR3 length: 15 residues. The germline V gene has CDR1 KGHSY and CDR2 FQNENV. The V and J ends lost 1 base and 3 bases respectively, with 9 bases between them. This record comes from a study of blood T cell repertoires in COVID-19. Study-level information: From the United States, Italy and Spain came samples of acute and convalescent COVID-19.

The source material was peripheral blood. The chain links TRBV16 to TRBJ2-2; perhaps TRBD1 as D (6 bases). The receptor comes from a man aged 45-65 years who had recovered from COVID-19. The CDR3 loop is CASSQLDSDTGELFF. The CDR3 coding sequence is TGTGCCAGCAGCCAATTGGACAGTGACACCGGGGAGCTGTTTTTT.